The rows below give T cell receptor beta chains drawn from one sample of a study of molecular identifiers for immune sequencing clone quantification. TCRdb re-analysed the PCR reads in MiXCR, keeping a single row per CDR3 protein. The repertoire holds some 320,000 distinct CDR3 sequences, with about a quarter as singletons. Sequencing was performed on naive CD8+ T cells from blood, with Jurkat cell RNA spiked in. These receptors originate from a human donor in good health. Some libraries in this study had Jurkat cell RNA spiked in. Both conserved end residues are part of each CDR3. The D gene is left open where the match is weak. The size entry is marked missing in some rows and otherwise reads once, few, many or a size class.

-	-	TRBV6-2/TRBV6-3	TRBJ2-3	CASSYRRAQATDTQYF	TGTGCCAGCAGTTACAGGAGGGCCCAAGCCACAGATACGCAGTATTTT
-	-	TRBV20-1	TRBJ1-1	CSAPDRRNTEAFF	TGCAGTGCACCAGACAGGAGGAACACTGAAGCTTTCTTT
-	TRBD2	TRBV6-5	TRBJ2-5	CASSSGSEETQYF	TGTGCCAGCAGCAGCGGGAGTGAAGAGACCCAGTACTTC
few	TRBD1	TRBV7-9	TRBJ1-3	CASTPTGASGNTIYF	TGTGCCAGCACCCCTACAGGGGCCTCTGGAAACACCATATATTTT
-	-	TRBV10-3	TRBJ1-5	CAISDPGGNQPQHF	TGTGCCATCAGTGATCCAGGGGGCAATCAGCCCCAGCATTTT
many	-	TRBV27	TRBJ2-7	CASSPYQSGTPEQYF	TGTGCCAGCAGTCCATATCAGAGCGGTACCCCCGAGCAGTACTTC
-	-	TRBV11-1	TRBJ2-7	CASSDPVGRQSTGDYEQYF	TGTGCCAGCAGCGATCCAGTGGGGAGACAGTCGACAGGCGACTACGAGCAGTACTTC
many	-	TRBV4-3	TRBJ2-7	CASSQDRSRGYEQYF	TGCGCCAGCAGCCAAGATCGTAGCAGGGGTTACGAGCAGTACTTC
-	-	TRBV14	TRBJ2-3	CASSLTRRPDTQYF	TGTGCCAGCAGCCTAACTAGGAGACCGGATACGCAGTATTTT
many	TRBD1	TRBV24-1	TRBJ2-2	CATRQGLSGELFF	TGTGCCACCAGACAGGGGTTAAGCGGAGAGCTGTTTTTT
few	-	TRBV4-2	TRBJ1-1	CASSQDPGNTEAFF	TGTGCCAGCAGCCAAGATCCAGGGAACACTGAAGCTTTCTTT
many	-	TRBV20-1	TRBJ1-5	CSARSLYQSAQHF	TGCAGTGCTAGGAGCCTCTACCAGTCAGCCCAGCATTTT
many	TRBD1	TRBV5-5	TRBJ2-1	CASSLEAGGTYNEQFF	TGTGCCAGCAGCTTGGAGGCAGGGGGCACCTACAATGAGCAGTTCTTC
many	-	TRBV6-5	TRBJ1-5	CASSPTEGQPQHF	TGTGCCAGCAGTCCTACAGAGGGGCAGCCCCAGCATTTT
few	-	TRBV7-9	TRBJ2-5	CASSLVGGAQETQYF	TGTGCCAGCAGCTTAGTCGGCGGGGCCCAAGAGACCCAGTACTTC
many	-	TRBV7-9	TRBJ2-5	CASSLAWAAQETQYF	TGTGCCAGCAGCTTAGCGTGGGCGGCCCAAGAGACCCAGTACTTC